Below, 10 T cell receptor beta chains from the same sample are listed, as sequenced in a study of CD8 T cells in ankylosing spondylitis. Study outcomes and limitations: What appeared characteristic of ankylosing spondylitis blood was a TCR beta motif of eight or nine highly homologous variants.

TCRdb reprocessed the 5' RACE reads with MiXCR, giving one entry per CDR3 protein. The repertoire holds under 250,000 distinct CDR3 sequences, approximately 7.3% seen once, with approximately 14% in the top ten. Their specific antigens are unknown. Sequenced sample: blood, either unsorted or a sorted T cell fraction (not recorded which). These receptors were collected from a male donor with ankylosing spondylitis.

This clonotype was observed a few times. V usage is TRBV12-3 or TRBV12-4 and J usage is TRBJ1-1, with 8 bases aligning to TRBD1. The V segment lost 3 bases and the J segment 1 base; nucleotides outside the gene matches: 7. This CDR3 region has 16 residues. The CDR3 sequence is CASSFGQGYGNTEAFF. The CDR3 DNA reads TGTGCCAGCAGTTTCGGACAGGGTTACGGGAACACTGAAGCTTTCTTT.

This clonotype came up many times. The V and J genes are TRBV5-1 and TRBJ1-1, with no clear D. CDR3 length equals 14 residues. Trimming removed 0 bases at V and 1 base at J, with 7 bases between. Germline V lookup: CDR1 SGHRS, CDR2 YFSETQ. The CDR3 DNA is TGCGCCAGCAGCTTGGCTCGGGCGAACACTGAAGCTTTCTTT. Protein sequence: CASSLARANTEAFF. Variable domain in full (rest from reference TRBV5-1 and TRBJ1-1): KAGVTQTPRYLIKTRGQQVTLSCSPISGHRSVSWYQQTPGQGLQFLFEYFSETQRNKGNFPGRFSGRQFSNSRSEMNVSTLELGDSALYLCASSLARANTEAFFGQGTRLTVV.

This clonotype was seen repeatedly, ten times or more. The rearrangement uses TRBV20-1 and TRBJ2-7; no firm D call. The CDR3 has 13 residues. The V gene's germline CDR1 is DFQATT and CDR2 SNEGSKA (reference sequence). Trimming pared 6 bases from V and 0 bases from J, leaving 12 bases between. This CDR3 reads CSALDGFSYEQYF. The CDR3 DNA sequence: TGCAGTGCCTTAGACGGCTTCTCCTACGAGCAGTACTTC.

This clonotype has a count of ten or more. The V gene is TRBV12-3 or TRBV12-4, the J gene TRBJ2-7; D gene ambiguous. The CDR3 contains 13 residues. The germline V and J ends were trimmed by 4 bases and 1 base, with 8 bases remaining between them. The CDR3 protein is CASSSVSSYEQYF. In DNA, the CDR3 is TGTGCCAGCAGTTCCGTCAGTTCCTACGAGCAGTACTTC.

In this sample, this clonotype turned up many times. The V and J genes are TRBV20-1 and TRBJ2-1; possible D gene TRBD1, 5 bases. This CDR3 contains 14 residues. Trimming removed 5 bases from V and 6 bases from J, with 17 bases in between. The germline CDR1 and CDR2 sequences are DFQATT and SNEGSKA (reference sequence). The CDR3 nucleotides read TGCAGTGCTTCACGGACACTCACTGGCAATGAGCAGTTCTTC. This codes for CSASRTLTGNEQFF.

This clonotype was picked up many times. The V gene is TRBV29-1, the J gene TRBJ2-7; 9 nucleotides align to TRBD1. This CDR3 region has 13 residues. After removal of 4 bases from V and 6 bases from J, the junction contained 7 bases not matched to a gene. The germline V gene has CDR1 SQVTM and CDR2 ANQGSEA. CDR3 in DNA: TGCAGCGTTGTTCGGGACAGGGTGAGCGAGCAGTACTTC. It encodes CSVVRDRVSEQYF.

This clonotype was picked up a small number of times. The chain is built from TRBV29-1 and TRBJ2-6, with D unclear. This CDR3 is built from 14 residues. V was pared by 6 bases and J by 0 bases, with 9 bases between. Germline V gives CDR1 SQVTM, CDR2 ANQGSEA. CDR3 DNA sequence: TGCAGCGTCAGACCGTACTCTGGGGCCAACGTCCTGACTTTC. Translated: CSVRPYSGANVLTF.

In its sample, this clonotype was seen a few times. The genes are TRBV25-1 and TRBJ2-1; 9 nucleotides agree with TRBD1. This CDR3 region has 14 residues. V lost 10 bases to trimming and J lost 3 bases; unmatched junction nucleotides: 7. Germline V CDR1 and CDR2: MGHDK, SYGVNS. CDR3 loop: CATIGQGNYNEQFF. The CDR3 nucleotides read TGTGCCACCATCGGACAGGGGAACTACAATGAGCAGTTCTTC.

This clonotype was observed a few times. The chain links TRBV4-1 to TRBJ2-3; 10 bases agree with TRBD1. The CDR3 runs to 16 residues. CDR1 and CDR2 from the germline V gene are MGHRA and YSYEKL. Unmatched junction bases numbered 3, after V lost 3 bases and J lost 0 bases. The CDR3 DNA sequence: TGCGCCAGCAGCCAGAGACAGGGGGCTAGCACAGATACGCAGTATTTT. Translation: CASSQRQGASTDTQYF.

At least ten counts were recorded for this clonotype. V is TRBV4-3 and J is TRBJ2-3; possibly TRBD1 for D (5 bases). Germline CDR1 is LGHNA and CDR2 is YSLEER. The CDR3 has 15 amino acids. Trimming cost V 1 base and J 3 bases, with 11 bases left between them. Here the CDR3 DNA reads TGCGCCAGCAGCCAAGTCCGCCGACAGACAGATACGCAGTATTTT. Encoded protein: CASSQVRRQTDTQYF.